This TCR beta chain emerged from a study of CD8 T cell repertoires and HIV-1 epitope variants. The wider study: Each of Twenty-five Gag and Nef epitope peptides stimulated a separate culture. Autologous T cell-negative cells served as antigen-presenting cells in equal numbers. An uncultured baseline aliquot held 1M T cells. Whole-study results and caveats: This assay reports beta chains of antigen-expanded cells, not T cell function.

Germline V gives CDR1 SGHDT, CDR2 YYEEEE. The CDR3 runs to 14 residues. V was cut by 0 bases and J by 4 bases, with 10 bases left in between. The assay was immunoSEQ multiplex PCR, and TCRdb's table has in-frame clones only and misses some. The sample holds approximately 3,100 clones, approximately 71% seen once. Concerning this clone itself: What it recognizes is unknown.

Source material: cultured CD8+ T cells derived from PBMCs. The sequence was obtained from a male donor with HIV. The V and J genes are TRBV5-6 and TRBJ1-1; D is unclear. The CDR3 protein is CASSLVEEGTEAFF. The CDR3 DNA follows: TGTGCCAGCAGCTTGGTGGAGGAGGGCACTGAAGCTTTCTTT.